Listed below are T cell receptor beta chains from one sample, sequenced in a study of a mutant IDH1 vaccine in newly diagnosed glioma. Sequencing was performed with immunoSEQ multiplex PCR; in TCRdb, only in-frame clones are kept and a portion is missing. The sample consists of about 24,000 clones, about four fifths of them appearing once. Their specific antigens are unknown. The material was PBMCs, obtained from a glioma patient whose treatment included an IDH1 peptide vaccine. Receptor source: a man aged 35-49 years with glioma. Some clones in this sample may be carry-over from other donors' samples. Both conserved end residues are part of each CDR3. Some rows mark clone size as missing; the rest say once, few, many or name a class of expanded clone.

abundance	v_gene	len	CDR3aa
.	TRBV30	16	CAWSVNVGGSNQPQHF
.	TRBV2	14	CASSDGQVQETQYF
.	TRBV12-5	15	CASGLGGQGFKGYTF
.	TRBV6-5	16	CASSSWDREPSGGYTF
.	TRBV6-1	14	CASSVVPRGYEQYF
.	TRBV19	12	CASNQGYTEAFF
.	TRBV5-1	12	CASSDSFYEQYF
.	TRBV7-9	12	CASSLGESGYTF
.	TRBV9	16	CASSPHPTVASAEAFF
.	TRBV27	16	CASSLKGMWTNEKLFF
.	TRBV5-1	13	CASSLGDRGESSF
.	TRBV20-1	10	CAVGQDGYTF
.	TRBV5-4	16	CASSLRRGGLTETQYF
few	TRBV5-5	11	CASSQNYGYTF
.	TRBV6-5	13	CASSYLGITEAFF
few	TRBV30	16	CAWEEGPASGANVLTF
.	TRBV2	16	CASSDPRVSYNSPLHF
few	TRBV5-6	13	CASRAFMGTEAFF
.	TRBV18	16	CASSLRTGSEREKLFF
.	TRBV5-5	15	CASSLEVGFPDGYTF
.	TRBV7-9	10	CAGERGEQFF
.	TRBV19	14	CASIPRFRNYGYTF
.	TRBV7-2	15	CASSLPREANYGYTF
.	TRBV5-1	14	CASSLNEINSPLHF
.	TRBV4-3	15	CASSQVGGREEKLFF
.	TRBV5-4	15	CASSLGLGGAYEQYF
.	TRBV9	15	CASSDDTGNNQPQHF
.	TRBV6-1	14	CASSQTGRGTEAFF
.	TRBV4-2	15	CASSQMWSSGNTIYF
.	TRBV30	15	CAWSVGGMTGNTIYF
.	TRBV15	15	CATSRDTGGLRGYTF
.	TRBV7-2	17	CASSLAWDRGPVTEAFF
.	TRBV7-9	17	CASSLRQGKGASEKLFF
.	TRBV25-1	16	CASSENEHFGLDGYTF
few	TRBV9	16	CASSSTAGPNTGELFF
.	TRBV28	19	CASSFSSELGGGPRYEQYF
.	TRBV28	11	CASLEGYGYTF
.	TRBV27	14	CASSPRQGAQPQHF
.	TRBV5-1	13	CASSLQIGSPLHF
.	TRBV11-3	15	CASSNAGTVPYEQYF
.	TRBV19	15	CASSMRGGPYNEQFF
few	TRBV6-5	14	CASSYSAENTEAFF
.	TRBV7-2	11	CASSSAYGYTF
.	TRBV18	15	CASSQDITTNEKLFF
.	TRBV25-1	14	CASSDPRLASQQFF
.	TRBV6-5	13	CASSFGNWDEQFF
.	TRBV9	14	CASSASVMDTEAFF
.	TRBV19	17	CASSRTRNLEGTDTQYF
.	TRBV5-1	13	CASRRGQAYEQYF
few	TRBV30	14	CAWRTGTVNYGYTF
.	TRBV29-1	15	CSVDGGPKASETQYF
.	TRBV4-3	14	CASSQDIGEGEAFF